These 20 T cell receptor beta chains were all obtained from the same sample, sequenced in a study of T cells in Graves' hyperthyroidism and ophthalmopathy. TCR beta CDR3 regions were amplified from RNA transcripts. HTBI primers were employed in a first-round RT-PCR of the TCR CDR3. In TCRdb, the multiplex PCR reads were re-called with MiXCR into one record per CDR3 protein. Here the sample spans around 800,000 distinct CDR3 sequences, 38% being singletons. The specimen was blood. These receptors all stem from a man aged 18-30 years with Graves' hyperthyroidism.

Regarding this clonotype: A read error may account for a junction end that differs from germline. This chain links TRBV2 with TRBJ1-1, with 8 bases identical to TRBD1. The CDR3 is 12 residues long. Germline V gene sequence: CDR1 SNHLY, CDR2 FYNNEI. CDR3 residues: CASSPPGGKASF. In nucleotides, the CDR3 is TGTGCCAGCAGCCCTCCAGGGGGCAAAGCTTCCTTT.

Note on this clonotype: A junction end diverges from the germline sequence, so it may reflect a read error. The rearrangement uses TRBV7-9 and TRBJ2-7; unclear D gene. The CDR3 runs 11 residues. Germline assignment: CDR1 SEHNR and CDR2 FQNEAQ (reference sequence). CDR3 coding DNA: TGTGCCGGCAGCTTGGAATACGAGCAGTACTTC. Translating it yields CAGSLEYEQYF.

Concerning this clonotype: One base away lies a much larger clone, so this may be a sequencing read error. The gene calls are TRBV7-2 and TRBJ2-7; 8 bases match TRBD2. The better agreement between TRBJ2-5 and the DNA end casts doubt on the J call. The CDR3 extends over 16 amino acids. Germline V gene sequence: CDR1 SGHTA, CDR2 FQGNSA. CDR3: CASSLTPGLGLETQYF. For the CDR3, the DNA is TGTGCCAGCAGCTTAACACCGGGACTAGGGTTAGAGACCCAGTACTTC.

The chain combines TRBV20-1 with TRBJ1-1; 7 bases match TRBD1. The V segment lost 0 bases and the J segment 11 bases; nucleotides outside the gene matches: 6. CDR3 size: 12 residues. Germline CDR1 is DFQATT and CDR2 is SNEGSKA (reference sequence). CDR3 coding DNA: TGCAGTGCTAGAGATGGGAGGGGGCGGGCTTTCTTT. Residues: CSARDGRGRAFF.

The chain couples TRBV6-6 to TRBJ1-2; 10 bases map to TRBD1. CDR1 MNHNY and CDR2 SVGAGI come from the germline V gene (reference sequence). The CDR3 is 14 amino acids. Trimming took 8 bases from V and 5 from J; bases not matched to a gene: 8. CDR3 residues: CASLRDRGFYGYTF. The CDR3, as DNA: TGTGCCAGCCTTCGGGACAGGGGCTTTTATGGCTACACCTTC.

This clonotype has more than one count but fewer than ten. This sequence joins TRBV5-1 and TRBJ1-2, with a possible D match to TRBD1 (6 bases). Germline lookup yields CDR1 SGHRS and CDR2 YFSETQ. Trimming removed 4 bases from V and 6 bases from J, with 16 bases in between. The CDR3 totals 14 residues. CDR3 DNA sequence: TGCGCCAGCAGCCCCGGACAGTCCGGGGATGGCTACACCTTC. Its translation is CASSPGQSGDGYTF.

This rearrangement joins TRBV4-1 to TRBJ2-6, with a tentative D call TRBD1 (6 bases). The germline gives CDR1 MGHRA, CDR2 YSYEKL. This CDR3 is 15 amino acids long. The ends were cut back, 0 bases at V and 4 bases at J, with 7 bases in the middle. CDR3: CASSQDGGGANVLTF. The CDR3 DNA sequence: TGCGCCAGCAGCCAAGATGGGGGCGGGGCCAACGTCCTGACTTTC.

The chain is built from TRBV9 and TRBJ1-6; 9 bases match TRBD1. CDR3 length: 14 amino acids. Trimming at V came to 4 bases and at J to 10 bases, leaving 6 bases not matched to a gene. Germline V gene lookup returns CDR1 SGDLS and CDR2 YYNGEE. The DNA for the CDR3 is TGTGCCAGCAGCCGGACAGGGGTAGAGTCACCCCTCCACTTT. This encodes CASSRTGVESPLHF.

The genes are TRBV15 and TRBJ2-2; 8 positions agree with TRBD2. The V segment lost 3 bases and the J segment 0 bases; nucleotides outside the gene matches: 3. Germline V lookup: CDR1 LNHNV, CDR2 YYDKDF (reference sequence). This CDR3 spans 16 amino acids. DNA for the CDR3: TGTGCCACCAGCAGTCCGGGACTAGCGAACACCGGGGAGCTGTTTTTT. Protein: CATSSPGLANTGELFF.

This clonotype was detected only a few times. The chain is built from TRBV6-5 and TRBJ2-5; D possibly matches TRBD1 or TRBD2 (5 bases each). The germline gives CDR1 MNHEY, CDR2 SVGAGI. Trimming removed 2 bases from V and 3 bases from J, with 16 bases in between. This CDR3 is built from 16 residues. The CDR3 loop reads CASSYGGAGRKETQYF. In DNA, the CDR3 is TGTGCCAGCAGTTACGGTGGGGCAGGGAGAAAAGAGACCCAGTACTTC.

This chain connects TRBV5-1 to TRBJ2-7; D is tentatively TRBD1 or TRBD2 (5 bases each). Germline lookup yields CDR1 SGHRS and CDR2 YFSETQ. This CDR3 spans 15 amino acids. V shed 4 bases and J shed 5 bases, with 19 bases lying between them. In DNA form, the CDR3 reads TGCGCCAGCAGCCCCCTCGGACGGCTGGGGGACGAGCAGTACTTC. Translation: CASSPLGRLGDEQYF.

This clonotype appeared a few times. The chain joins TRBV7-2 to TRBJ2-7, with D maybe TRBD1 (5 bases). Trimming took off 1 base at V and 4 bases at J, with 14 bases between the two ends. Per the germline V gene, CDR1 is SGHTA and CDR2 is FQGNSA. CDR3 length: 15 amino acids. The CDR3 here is CASSLEGLADYEQYF. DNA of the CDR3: TGTGCCAGCAGCTTAGAGGGGTTAGCTGATTACGAGCAGTACTTC. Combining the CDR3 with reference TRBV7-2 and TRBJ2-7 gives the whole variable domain GAGVSQSPSNKVTEKGKDVELRCDPISGHTALYWYRQSLGQGLEFLIYFQGNSAPDKSGLPSDRFSAERTGGSVSTLTIQRTQQEDSAVYLCASSLEGLADYEQYFGPGTRLTVT.

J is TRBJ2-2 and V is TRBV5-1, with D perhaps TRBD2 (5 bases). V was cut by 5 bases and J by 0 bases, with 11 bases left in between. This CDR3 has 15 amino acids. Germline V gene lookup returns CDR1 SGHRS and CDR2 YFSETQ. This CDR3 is CASRPGSSNTGELFF. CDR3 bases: TGCGCCAGCAGGCCTGGGAGTTCGAACACCGGGGAGCTGTTTTTT.

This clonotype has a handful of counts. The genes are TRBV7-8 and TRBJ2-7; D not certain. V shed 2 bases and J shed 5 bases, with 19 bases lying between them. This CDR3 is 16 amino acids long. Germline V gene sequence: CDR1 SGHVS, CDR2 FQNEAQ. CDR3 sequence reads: CASSLSARGSSDEQYF. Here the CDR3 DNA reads TGTGCCAGCAGCTTAAGTGCTCGCGGTTCTTCTGACGAGCAGTACTTC. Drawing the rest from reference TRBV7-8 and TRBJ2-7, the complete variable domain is GAGVSQSPRYKVAKRGQDVALRCDPISGHVSLFWYQQALGQGPEFLTYFQNEAQLDKSGLPSDRFFAERPEGSVSTLKIQRTQQEDSAVYLCASSLSARGSSDEQYFGPGTRLTVT.

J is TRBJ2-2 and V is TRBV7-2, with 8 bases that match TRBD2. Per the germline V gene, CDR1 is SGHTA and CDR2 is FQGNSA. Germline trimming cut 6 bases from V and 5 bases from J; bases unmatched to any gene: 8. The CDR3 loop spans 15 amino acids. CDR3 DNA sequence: TGTGCCAGCAGATTCCCGAGCGGGAGAACCGGGGAGCTGTTTTTT. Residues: CASRFPSGRTGELFF.

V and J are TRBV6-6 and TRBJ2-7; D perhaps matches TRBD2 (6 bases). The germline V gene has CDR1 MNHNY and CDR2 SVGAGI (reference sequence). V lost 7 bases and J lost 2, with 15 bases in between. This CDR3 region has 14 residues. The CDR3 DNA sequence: TGTGCCAGCACCTGGGAGGTGATGCCCTACGAGCAGTACTTC. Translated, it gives CASTWEVMPYEQYF.

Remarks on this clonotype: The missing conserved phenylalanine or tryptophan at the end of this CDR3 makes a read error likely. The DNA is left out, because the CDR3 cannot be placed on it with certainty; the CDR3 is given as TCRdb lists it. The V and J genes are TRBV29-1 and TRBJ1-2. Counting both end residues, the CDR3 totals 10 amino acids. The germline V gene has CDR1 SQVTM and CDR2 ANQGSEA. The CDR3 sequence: CSVEIGGGSY.

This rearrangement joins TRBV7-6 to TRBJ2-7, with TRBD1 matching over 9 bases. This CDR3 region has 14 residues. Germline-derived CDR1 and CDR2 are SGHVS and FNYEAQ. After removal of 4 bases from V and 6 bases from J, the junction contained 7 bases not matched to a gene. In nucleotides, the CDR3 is TGTGCCAGCAGCTCCGGGACAGGGATGGGCGAGCAGTACTTC. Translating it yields CASSSGTGMGEQYF.

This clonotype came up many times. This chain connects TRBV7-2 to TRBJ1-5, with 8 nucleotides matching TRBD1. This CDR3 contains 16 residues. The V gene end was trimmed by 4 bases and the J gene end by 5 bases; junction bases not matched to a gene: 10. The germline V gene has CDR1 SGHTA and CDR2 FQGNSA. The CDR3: CASSSIYRGDYQPQHF. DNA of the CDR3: TGTGCCAGCAGCTCCATCTACAGGGGGGACTATCAGCCCCAGCATTTT.

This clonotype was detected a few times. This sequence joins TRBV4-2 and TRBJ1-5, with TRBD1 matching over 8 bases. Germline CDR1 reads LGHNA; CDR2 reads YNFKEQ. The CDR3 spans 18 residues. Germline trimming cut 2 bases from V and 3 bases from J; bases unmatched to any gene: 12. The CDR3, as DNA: TGTGCCAGCAGCCAAAGACAAACCGCACAGGGGGACAATCAGCCCCAGCATTTT. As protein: CASSQRQTAQGDNQPQHF.